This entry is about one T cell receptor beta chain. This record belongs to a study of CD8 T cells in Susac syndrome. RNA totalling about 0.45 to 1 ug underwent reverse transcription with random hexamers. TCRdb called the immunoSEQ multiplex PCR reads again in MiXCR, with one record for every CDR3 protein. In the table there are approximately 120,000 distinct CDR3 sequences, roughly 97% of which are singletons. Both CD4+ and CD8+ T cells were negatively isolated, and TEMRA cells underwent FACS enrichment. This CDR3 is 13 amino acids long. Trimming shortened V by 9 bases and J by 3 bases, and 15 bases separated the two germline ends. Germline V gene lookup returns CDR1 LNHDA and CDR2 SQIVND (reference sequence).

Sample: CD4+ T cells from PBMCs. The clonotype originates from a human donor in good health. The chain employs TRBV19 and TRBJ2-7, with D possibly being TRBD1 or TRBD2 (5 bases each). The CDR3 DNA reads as TGTGCCAGCCCTCCGGGACGATGCTACGAGCAGTACTTC. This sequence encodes CASPPGRCYEQYF.